A single sample gave rise to the 18 T cell receptor beta chains below, sequenced in a study of human T cells and chemical hapten exposure. A single record per CDR3 protein comes from TCRdb applying MiXCR to the RACE reads. The profile shows roughly 100,000 distinct CDR3 sequences, 9% to 15% of them singletons. Time point here: pre-sensitization, week 0. Treatment reported: therapeutic diphenylcyclopropenone sensitization with weekly scalp DPC. Sequencing was performed on whole blood, taken in connection with sensitization to the hapten diphenylcyclopropenone (DPC). The receptors derive from a woman aged 50 to 60 with alopecia areata. Some clones in this sample may be carry-over from other donors' samples.

Ten or more counts support this clonotype. V usage is TRBV5-1 and J usage is TRBJ1-5; possibly TRBD1 for D (5 bases). The CDR3 spans 14 residues. The germline CDR1 and CDR2 sequences are SGHRS and YFSETQ. The V end was cut by 4 bases, the J end by 7 bases, with 15 bases between. Here the CDR3 DNA reads TGCGCCAGCAGCCGGGGACCTATAGGACAGCCCCAGCATTTT. It encodes CASSRGPIGQPQHF.

This sequence joins TRBV6-2 or TRBV6-3 and TRBJ1-1, with D uncertain. Germline V gene lookup returns CDR1 MNHEY and CDR2 SVGEGT. The CDR3 covers 11 residues. Trimming shortened V by 4 bases and J by 11 bases, and 11 bases separated the two germline ends. The CDR3 reads CASSFLGRAFF. CDR3 DNA sequence: TGTGCCAGCAGTTTCCTGGGGAGGGCTTTCTTT.

V usage is TRBV5-1 and J usage is TRBJ2-5, with TRBD1 matching over 10 bases. The ends lost 6 bases at V and 4 bases at J; junction bases unmatched: 15. The CDR3 contains 17 residues. Germline lookup yields CDR1 SGHRS and CDR2 YFSETQ. CDR3 in amino acids: CASTHRPGQGIGETQYF. CDR3 nucleotide sequence: TGCGCCAGCACCCACCGGCCGGGACAGGGGATCGGAGAGACCCAGTACTTC.

The chain carries TRBV29-1 and TRBJ2-1; D ambiguous. The V and J ends lost 4 bases and 8 bases respectively, with 12 bases between them. The CDR3 has 12 amino acids. Germline V CDR1 and CDR2: SQVTM, ANQGSEA. CDR3 bases: TGCAGCGTTGCCGACTCACCATATGAGCAGTTCTTC. It codes for CSVADSPYEQFF.

The gene calls are TRBV4-3 and TRBJ2-3; no firm D call. V gave up 4 bases and J gave up 2 bases, with 19 bases separating them. Per germline, CDR1 LGHNA and CDR2 YSLEER. The CDR3 has 17 residues. CDR3 residues: CASSLESRPINTDTQYF. For the CDR3, the DNA is TGCGCCAGCAGCCTCGAAAGCCGGCCCATAAACACAGATACGCAGTATTTT.

This clonotype was counted ten times or more. The CDR3 region is CASSLRRGENTEAFF. CDR3 in DNA: TGTGCCAGCAGCTTACGGCGGGGAGAGAACACTGAAGCTTTCTTT. The chain combines TRBV13 with TRBJ1-1; D is ambiguous. Between the trimmed V and J ends, which lost 2 bases and 1 base, there was a span of 11 bases. Per germline, CDR1 PRHDT and CDR2 FYEKMQ (reference sequence). The CDR3 runs 15 residues.

This clonotype was seen ten or more times. The chain has TRBV28 and TRBJ1-5, with 9 bases matching TRBD1. Losses at the gene ends were 6 bases for V and 6 bases for J; bases not matched to a gene: 9. Per the germline V gene, CDR1 is MDHEN and CDR2 is SYDVKM. The CDR3 loop spans 15 amino acids. CDR3 amino acids: CASRAGDRDGQPQHF. DNA for the CDR3: TGTGCCAGCAGGGCCGGGGACAGGGACGGTCAGCCCCAGCATTTT.

The genes are TRBV5-1 and TRBJ1-1, with D perhaps TRBD1 (5 bases). CDR1 SGHRS and CDR2 YFSETQ come from the germline V gene. V dropped 2 bases and J dropped 2 bases, with 13 bases sitting between them. This CDR3 comprises 15 residues. The DNA of the CDR3 is TGCGCCAGCAGCTTAAGTGGGGGGAGTAACACTGAAGCTTTCTTT. It yields the protein CASSLSGGSNTEAFF.

In this sample, this clonotype turned up many times. The chain is built from TRBV7-9 and TRBJ2-6; TRBD1 is a possible D gene (6 bases). V was pared by 7 bases and J by 0 bases, with 13 bases between. Per the germline V gene, CDR1 is SEHNR and CDR2 is FQNEAQ (reference sequence). This CDR3 has 16 amino acids. The CDR3 sequence is CASNPGTSSGANVLTF. DNA for the CDR3: TGTGCCAGCAACCCAGGGACAAGCTCTGGGGCCAACGTCCTGACTTTC.

The chain recombines TRBV12-2 with TRBJ2-2; no DNA check was done on the table's D call, TRBD2. TRBV12-2 is marked as a pseudogene. CDR3 size: 17 residues. CDR3 DNA: TGTGCAAGTCGCTTGCTGATAGCGGGGACGAACACCGGGGAGCTGTTTTTT. Encoded protein: CASRLLIAGTNTGELFF.

The rearrangement links TRBV12-3 or TRBV12-4 to TRBJ1-1; no reliable D call. V lost 7 bases and J 5 bases, leaving 8 bases between the germline ends. The CDR3 consists of 11 residues. The CDR3 sequence: CASKGRTEAFF. CDR3 bases: TGTGCCAGCAAAGGGAGGACTGAAGCTTTCTTT.

This clonotype was detected many times. The chain joins TRBV3-1 to TRBJ2-3; the match to TRBD2 covers 8 bases. V was pared by 0 bases and J by 1 base, with 6 bases of the junction left unmatched. The length of the CDR3 is 17 residues. CDR1 LGHDT and CDR2 YNNKEL come from the germline V gene (reference sequence). The CDR3 sequence is CASSQDMRRGGTDTQYF. DNA of the CDR3: TGTGCCAGCAGCCAAGATATGCGGCGGGGGGGCACAGATACGCAGTATTTT.

This clonotype was seen repeatedly, ten times or more. The CDR3 here is CASSLVGHTQYF. The CDR3 DNA reads as TGTGCCAGCAGCTTGGTGGGCCATACGCAGTATTTT. This sequence joins TRBV5-6 and TRBJ2-3; D gene ambiguous. V shed 0 bases and J shed 7 bases, with 6 bases lying between them. The germline V gene has CDR1 SGHDT and CDR2 YYEEEE. CDR3 length: 12 amino acids.

The J gene is TRBJ2-1, the V gene TRBV3-1; D call uncertain. The CDR3 is made up of 13 amino acids. V lost 1 base and J lost 10, with 11 bases in between. Germline assignment: CDR1 LGHDT and CDR2 YNNKEL (reference sequence). For the CDR3, the DNA is TGTGCCAGCAGCCAAGGCCCCCTTAGCGAGCAGTTCTTC. Protein sequence: CASSQGPLSEQFF.

The rearrangement uses TRBV29-1 and TRBJ2-7; no reliable D call. CDR1 and CDR2 (germline): SQVTM, ANQGSEA. V was shortened by 4 bases and J by 6 bases, with 7 bases between the two germline ends. This CDR3 spans 10 amino acids. The CDR3 sequence is CSVVGPEQYF. CDR3 coding DNA: TGCAGCGTTGTTGGTCCCGAGCAGTACTTC.

Comments on this clonotype: Since the CDR3 does not end with the conserved phenylalanine or tryptophan, this likely comes from a read error. It is unclear where the CDR3 begins or ends on the DNA, so no DNA is shown, and the CDR3 is as TCRdb lists it. The chain is built from TRBV28 and TRBJ1-1. Per the germline V gene, CDR1 is MDHEN and CDR2 is SYDVKM. The CDR3 adds up to 12 amino acids, both ends counted. Here the CDR3 reads CASSDTNFLFFL.

The chain couples TRBV12-3 or TRBV12-4 to TRBJ1-5; 7 nucleotides agree with TRBD1. Trimming took 6 bases from V and 14 from J; bases not matched to a gene: 13. This CDR3 is built from 13 residues. The CDR3 DNA reads as TGTGCCAGCAGCTACCACGACGACAGGGCAAAGCATTTT. It encodes CASSYHDDRAKHF.

This clonotype has more than one count but fewer than ten. The J gene is TRBJ1-1, the V gene TRBV11-2; D is uncertain. Germline values: CDR1 SGHAT, CDR2 FQNNGV. Trimming took off 3 bases at V and 4 bases at J, with 12 bases between the two ends. The CDR3 contains 14 residues. The CDR3 spells CASSFMRRGTEAFF. CDR3 nucleotide sequence: TGTGCCAGCAGCTTTATGAGGCGGGGCACTGAAGCTTTCTTT.